The entry below describes one T cell receptor (beta chain). The V gene lost 0 bases and the J gene lost 10 bases, with 8 bases spanning the gap. Germline V CDR1 and CDR2: SGHKS, YYEKEE (reference sequence). The CDR3 has 12 amino acids. This sample was included in a study of blood T cell repertoires in COVID-19. Study information: Collection of acute and convalescent COVID-19 samples took place in the United States, Italy and Spain. Sources were T cells, B-cell-depleted T cells, or PBMCs; the material itself was cDNA or gDNA.

Original processing notes: Counts of nucleated cells, estimated from reference gene primer amplification, were obtained. The protocol was immunoSEQ multiplex PCR, while the TCRdb copy is restricted to in-frame clones and leaves out a portion. The V and J calls and clone size are taken from that table; D and trimming were inferred from the DNA. The data contain 110,000 or so clones, just over 85% of them seen just once; the ten biggest clones take up roughly 2.3%. The source material was peripheral blood. The clonotype comes from a human donor in a cohort sampled during active COVID-19. V and J are TRBV5-5 and TRBJ2-1, with a weak D call TRBD2 (6 bases). The CDR3 region has the DNA TGTGCCAGCAGCTTGGCCCGGGGGGAGCAGTTCTTC. Its translation: CASSLARGEQFF.